A single sample is the source of the 26 T cell receptor beta chains below, sequenced in a study of blood T cell repertoires in COVID-19. Assay: immunoSEQ multiplex PCR; the TCRdb copy retains only in-frame clones and omits some. Of 60,000 to 75,000 clones in the sample, about nine tenths were seen once. The sequencing input was peripheral blood. The receptors here all came from a human donor in a cohort sampled during active COVID-19.

CDR3 sequence: CASSQDLVGVVEQFF. The CDR3 nucleotides read TGTGCCAGCAGCCAAGACCTAGTCGGTGTGGTTGAGCAGTTCTTC. The rearrangement uses TRBV3-1 (or the pseudogene TRBV3-2) and TRBJ2-1, with D hard to call. The CDR3 consists of 15 residues. CDR1 and CDR2 (germline): LGHDT, YNNKEL (reference sequence). V lost 0 bases to trimming and J lost 9 bases, with 15 bases between them.

This clone is a singleton in its sample. In nucleotides, the CDR3 is TGTGCCAGCAGTTTCGGCCTCCCGGGACAGGCCTCCTACGAGCAGTACTTC. Encoded protein: CASSFGLPGQASYEQYF. V and J are TRBV27 and TRBJ2-7; the match to TRBD1 covers 8 bases. V dropped 3 bases and J dropped 0; count of bases not matched to a gene: 10. CDR3 length equals 17 residues. CDR1 and CDR2 from the germline V gene are MNHEY and SMNVEV (reference sequence).

The V call is TRBV10-3, the J call TRBJ1-6, with 7 bases that match TRBD1. The V gene's germline CDR1 is ENHRY and CDR2 SYGVKD. The CDR3 has 15 residues. The J segment lost 5 bases and the V segment lost 6 bases, leaving 7 bases of the junction unmatched. The CDR3 here is CAISPSGQNNSPLHF. The CDR3, as DNA: TGTGCCATCAGCCCCTCGGGACAGAATAATTCACCCCTCCACTTT.

The chain carries TRBV5-1 and TRBJ2-5, with D possibly being TRBD2 (5 bases). CDR1 and CDR2 (germline): SGHRS, YFSETQ. This CDR3 spans 14 amino acids. Trimming took off 0 bases at V and 3 bases at J, with 9 bases between the two ends. The CDR3 DNA is TGCGCCAGCAGCTTGGTGGCAGCGGAAGAGACCCAGTACTTC. Its protein is CASSLVAAEETQYF.

V gene TRBV5-1 combines with J gene TRBJ1-6; D not certain. With 1 base removed from V and 10 bases from J, the gap between germline ends came to 6 bases. CDR3 length equals 12 residues. CDR1 and CDR2 from the germline V gene are SGHRS and YFSETQ. CDR3 nucleotides: TGCGCCAGCAGCTTGTCGTCCTCACCCCTCCACTTT. Residues: CASSLSSSPLHF.

The V and J genes are TRBV7-8 and TRBJ1-1, with 7 bases identical to TRBD1. The CDR3 has 14 residues. Germline V gene lookup returns CDR1 SGHVS and CDR2 FQNEAQ. V shed 5 bases, J shed 5 bases, and the junction held 8 bases outside the gene matches. The DNA for the CDR3 is TGTGCCAGCAGCACCAGACAGGGTGCGACTGAAGCTTTCTTT. This sequence encodes CASSTRQGATEAFF.

The chain employs TRBV27 and TRBJ2-7, with 7 bases that match TRBD1. The CDR3 is 13 residues long. Trimming at V came to 7 bases and at J to 5 bases, leaving 8 bases not matched to a gene. The V gene's germline CDR1 is MNHEY and CDR2 SMNVEV (reference sequence). The CDR3, as DNA: TGTGCCAGCACCCTGACAGGGAATAACGAGCAGTACTTC. It specifies CASTLTGNNEQYF.

The gene calls are TRBV28 and TRBJ2-3, with 10 positions matching TRBD2. V was clipped by 7 bases and J by 2 bases; unmatched bases: 6. Germline lookup yields CDR1 MDHEN and CDR2 SYDVKM. CDR3 length: 15 amino acids. The CDR3 here is CASTELAGFTDTQYF. Written as DNA, the CDR3 is TGTGCCAGCACTGAACTAGCGGGGTTCACAGATACGCAGTATTTT.

V usage is TRBV5-1 and J usage is TRBJ1-2; weak D call: TRBD1 (6 bases). Germline V CDR1 and CDR2: SGHRS, YFSETQ. This CDR3 has 15 amino acids. The germline V and J ends were trimmed by 3 bases and 4 bases, with 16 bases remaining between them. CDR3 nucleotide sequence: TGCGCCAGCAGCTCCTGGACAGCCTCCGGCTATGGCTACACCTTC. Translating gives CASSSWTASGYGYTF.

This clone was seen only a few times. This chain joins TRBV7-6 and TRBJ1-4; D perhaps matches TRBD1 (5 bases). The germline V gene has CDR1 SGHVS and CDR2 FNYEAQ. CDR3 size: 17 residues. The V end lost 5 bases, the J end lost 7 bases, and 23 bases lay between the germline ends. DNA of the CDR3: TGTGCCAGCAGCCTGGGGCCAAAAGCGGGTTTTCCTGAAAAACTGTTTTTT. Amino acid sequence: CASSLGPKAGFPEKLFF.

The J gene is TRBJ2-4, the V gene TRBV12-5; 7 bases line up with TRBD2. The CDR3 is 19 residues long. CDR1 LGHNT and CDR2 FRNRAP come from the germline V gene. V lost 0 bases to trimming and J lost 0 bases; unmatched junction nucleotides: 11. The CDR3 region has the DNA TGTGCTAGTGGTTTGGTACGCGTTTCGGGGGGTCTAGCCAAAAACATTCAGTACTTC. Protein: CASGLVRVSGGLAKNIQYF.

CDR3 region: CASSYSRGGYDNEQFF. Written as DNA, the CDR3 is TGTGCCAGTAGTTATTCTCGGGGAGGTTACGACAATGAGCAGTTCTTC. V gene TRBV19 combines with J gene TRBJ2-1; tentative D call: TRBD2 (6 bases). The V and J ends lost 5 bases and 5 bases respectively, with 19 bases between them. The CDR3 contains 16 residues. CDR1 is LNHDA and CDR2 is SQIVND in the germline V gene (reference sequence).

The chain carries TRBV27 and TRBJ2-7; D gene unclear. Per germline, CDR1 MNHEY and CDR2 SMNVEV (reference sequence). Trimming stripped 6 bases from V and 7 bases from J, with 19 bases between. This CDR3 spans 14 amino acids. Here the CDR3 reads CASRAPGRAGEQYF. The CDR3 nucleotides read TGTGCCAGCAGGGCCCCTGGCCGAGCCGGGGAGCAGTACTTC.

This clone has more than one count but fewer than ten. This sequence joins TRBV5-1 and TRBJ1-1; TRBD1 might be the D (6 bases). V lost 4 bases and J lost 1, with 8 bases in between. Germline V gene lookup returns CDR1 SGHRS and CDR2 YFSETQ. The CDR3 spans 13 residues. The CDR3 DNA reads as TGCGCCAGCAGCATGACAGGGAACACTGAAGCTTTCTTT. This encodes CASSMTGNTEAFF.

On this clone: The sample holds other DNA sequences that translate to the same CDR3. The chain recombines TRBV7-9 with TRBJ2-1, with D possibly TRBD2 on 6 matching bases. The germline gives CDR1 SEHNR, CDR2 FQNEAQ (reference sequence). V shed 0 bases and J shed 3 bases, with 6 bases lying between them. CDR3 length: 14 amino acids. CDR3 region: CASSLAGGYNEQFF. CDR3 DNA sequence: TGTGCCAGCAGCTTAGCGGGGGGCTACAATGAGCAGTTCTTC.

The gene calls are TRBV7-2 and TRBJ2-1, with 9 bases lining up with TRBD1. The J segment lost 8 bases and the V segment lost 5 bases, leaving 16 bases of the junction unmatched. The CDR3 spans 17 residues. The V gene's germline CDR1 is SGHTA and CDR2 FQGNSA. The CDR3 coding sequence is TGTGCCAGCAGCCTCATTACCGGGACAGGGAACTTGGATGAGCAGTTCTTC. This translates into CASSLITGTGNLDEQFF.

The chain couples TRBV7-9 to TRBJ1-6; no firm D call. This CDR3 region has 13 residues. V lost 0 bases and J 7 bases, leaving 4 bases between the germline ends. CDR1 is SEHNR, CDR2 FQNEAQ, per germline (reference sequence). The CDR3 sequence: CASSLAGNSPLHF. CDR3 sequence (DNA): TGTGCCAGCAGCTTAGCCGGGAATTCACCCCTCCACTTT.

The rearrangement joins TRBV27 to TRBJ2-5; D remains ambiguous. V lost 4 bases and J lost 2, with 8 bases in between. There are 13 residues in the CDR3. CDR1 and CDR2 from the germline V gene are MNHEY and SMNVEV (reference sequence). CDR3 residues: CASSYGQQETQYF. CDR3 coding DNA: TGTGCCAGCAGTTATGGCCAGCAAGAGACCCAGTACTTC.

This clone was seen more than once but under ten times. The V and J genes are TRBV19 and TRBJ1-1; TRBD1 aligns across 9 bases. V lost 6 bases, J lost 1 base, and 3 bases stayed unmatched. This CDR3 spans 14 amino acids. CDR1 is LNHDA and CDR2 is SQIVND in the germline V gene (reference sequence). The CDR3 region has the DNA TGTGCCAGTAGATGGACAGGGGCGAACACTGAAGCTTTCTTT. It encodes CASRWTGANTEAFF.

The chain is built from TRBV7-2 and TRBJ2-1; the D is unclear. V lost 0 bases to trimming and J lost 8 bases, with 8 bases between them. The CDR3 is 13 residues long. Germline-derived CDR1 and CDR2 are SGHTA and FQGNSA. Written as DNA, the CDR3 is TGTGCCAGCAGCTTAGCAGTTGGAGATGAGCAGTTCTTC. Translated, it gives CASSLAVGDEQFF.

V usage is TRBV3-1 (or the pseudogene TRBV3-2) and J usage is TRBJ2-2; D may be TRBD1 (6 bases). This CDR3 region has 14 residues. Germline V CDR1 and CDR2: LGHDT, YNNKEL (reference sequence). V was clipped by 2 bases and J by 4 bases, with 8 bases between them. The CDR3 loop is CASSQTGITGELFF. The DNA of the CDR3 is TGTGCCAGCAGCCAAACAGGGATCACCGGGGAGCTGTTTTTT.

The chain recombines TRBV7-8 with TRBJ2-1; possible D gene TRBD1, 5 bases. V lost 5 bases and J 6 bases, leaving 20 bases between the germline ends. Germline assignment: CDR1 SGHVS and CDR2 FQNEAQ. The CDR3 contains 16 residues. CDR3 DNA: TGTGCCAGCAGCATTATAGGGGCCCCCGTGGGCAATGAGCAGTTCTTC. It encodes CASSIIGAPVGNEQFF.

This sequence joins TRBV5-1 and TRBJ2-7; 7 positions agree with TRBD1. CDR1 SGHRS and CDR2 YFSETQ come from the germline V gene. The CDR3 is 16 residues long. V trimming: 8 bases; J trimming: 0 bases; junction bases outside the gene matches: 14. In DNA form, the CDR3 reads TGCGCCAGTTCAGCCGGGACAGCTTCCCCCTCCTACGAGCAGTACTTC. It specifies CASSAGTASPSYEQYF.

This chain joins TRBV19 and TRBJ2-7; perhaps TRBD1 as D (7 bases). Germline V gene sequence: CDR1 LNHDA, CDR2 SQIVND (reference sequence). The length of the CDR3 is 14 residues. V was pared by 11 bases and J by 0 bases, with 17 bases between. The DNA of the CDR3 is TGTGCCTCAGGGGGGACCGTTCACTCCTACGAGCAGTACTTC. Residues: CASGGTVHSYEQYF.

This clone was seen only once. V usage is TRBV14 and J usage is TRBJ2-1; 11 nucleotides agree with TRBD2. The germline gives CDR1 SGHDN, CDR2 FVKESK. The V and J ends lost 1 base and 3 bases, in that order; junction bases with no gene match: 8. This CDR3 has 18 residues. For the CDR3, the DNA is TGTGCCAGCAGCCAAGTTACCCTGACTAGCGGGATCTACAATGAGCAGTTCTTC. It yields the protein CASSQVTLTSGIYNEQFF.

The gene calls are TRBV29-1 and TRBJ2-2; 10 bases align to TRBD2. The germline gives CDR1 SQVTM, CDR2 ANQGSEA. J was trimmed by 4 bases and V by 4 bases; bases with no gene match: 6. The CDR3 spans 15 residues. DNA for the CDR3: TGCAGCGTTGGGAGCGGGAGGGCCGGCACCGGGGAGCTGTTTTTT. Translating it yields CSVGSGRAGTGELFF.